What follows are 10 T cell receptor beta chains derived from one specimen sequenced in a study of CD8 T cells in ankylosing spondylitis. TCRdb re-called the 5' RACE reads through MiXCR, storing one row per CDR3 protein. This sample has nearly 250,000 distinct CDR3 sequences; approximately 30% occur once, and the top ten carry roughly 4.2%. The specimen was blood, either unsorted or a sorted T cell fraction (not recorded which). The receptors originated from a male donor with ankylosing spondylitis or in good health (not recorded which).

The table lists this clonotype with a few counts. V usage is TRBV7-3 and J usage is TRBJ2-5; D unresolved. V lost 5 bases and J lost 5, with 18 bases in between. The CDR3 contains 15 residues. CDR1 SGHTA and CDR2 FQGTGA come from the germline V gene. The CDR3: CASSATIEARETQYF. The CDR3 nucleotides are TGTGCCAGCAGCGCTACCATTGAGGCCAGGGAGACCCAGTACTTC.

The rearrangement links TRBV7-2 to TRBJ2-5; tentative D call: TRBD2 (6 bases). CDR1 is SGHTA, CDR2 FQGNSA, per germline. Trimming took off 2 bases at V and 2 bases at J, with 9 bases between the two ends. This CDR3 contains 14 residues. CDR3 DNA: TGTGCCAGCAGCTTAAGTCGGGGGCAAGAGACCCAGTACTTC. It encodes CASSLSRGQETQYF.

The rearrangement joins TRBV29-1 to TRBJ1-1; no firm D call. This CDR3 spans 13 amino acids. The germline CDR1 and CDR2 sequences are SQVTM and ANQGSEA. The germline V and J ends were trimmed by 8 bases and 1 base, with 14 bases remaining between them. The CDR3 sequence is CSIRSSGNTEAFF. The CDR3, as DNA: TGCAGCATCAGGTCATCGGGGAACACTGAAGCTTTCTTT.

This clonotype was counted between two and nine times. V gene TRBV7-2 combines with J gene TRBJ2-3; 8 bases line up with TRBD2. J gave up 3 bases and V 8 bases, and 7 bases lay outside the gene matches. The CDR3 runs to 14 residues. CDR1 SGHTA and CDR2 FQGNSA come from the germline V gene. In DNA, the CDR3 is TGTGCCAGCCGGGACCGGGGGGGGACAGATACGCAGTATTTT. Amino acids: CASRDRGGTDTQYF.

This clonotype was counted a few times. J is TRBJ1-2 and V is TRBV25-1; unclear D gene. Germline V gene data show CDR1 as MGHDK and CDR2 as SYGVNS. This CDR3 is built from 14 residues. The V and J ends lost 3 bases and 1 base respectively, with 9 bases between them. The chain's CDR3 is CASSEGRINYGYTF. The CDR3 nucleotides read TGTGCCAGCAGTGAGGGTAGGATTAACTATGGCTACACCTTC.

V is TRBV7-3 and J is TRBJ2-7, with 8 nucleotides matching TRBD1. This CDR3 is built from 14 residues. The ends lost 1 base at V and 6 bases at J; junction bases unmatched: 5. CDR1 and CDR2 (germline): SGHTA, FQGTGA. As DNA, the CDR3 is TGTGCCAGCAGCTTAAGTCCAGGGGGCGTCGAGCAGTACTTC. This sequence encodes CASSLSPGGVEQYF.

The chain employs TRBV12-3 or TRBV12-4 and TRBJ2-1, with 7 positions matching TRBD1. Unmatched junction bases numbered 3, after V lost 6 bases and J lost 4 bases. The CDR3 consists of 13 residues. DNA of the CDR3: TGTGCCAGCAGAACAGGGGTATACAATGAGCAGTTCTTC. It is translated as CASRTGVYNEQFF.

The chain uses TRBV20-1 and TRBJ2-7; TRBD1 or TRBD2 may be the D gene (5 bases each). The CDR3 runs to 13 residues. V lost 8 bases and J 4 bases, leaving 18 bases between the germline ends. From germline, CDR1 is DFQATT and CDR2 SNEGSKA (reference sequence). CDR3 nucleotides: TGCAGTACCCACCCCAGAGGGGCTTACGAGCAGTACTTC. Translating gives CSTHPRGAYEQYF.

This chain uses TRBV29-1 with TRBJ2-3; D is unresolved. V gave up 4 bases and J gave up 4 bases, with 6 bases separating them. The CDR3 contains 11 residues. The germline CDR1 and CDR2 sequences are SQVTM and ANQGSEA. This chain's CDR3 is CSVGVADTQYF. The CDR3 DNA is TGCAGCGTTGGAGTCGCAGATACGCAGTATTTT.

Only a few counts were recorded for this clonotype. The chain combines TRBV11-2 with TRBJ2-1; 8 positions match TRBD1. Germline CDR1 reads SGHAT; CDR2 reads FQNNGV. V gave up 3 bases and J gave up 7 bases; unmatched junction bases: 8. The CDR3 length is 15 residues. CDR3 in amino acids: CASSFGQGAGNEQFF. The CDR3 DNA sequence: TGTGCCAGCAGCTTTGGGCAGGGGGCTGGAAATGAGCAGTTCTTC.